The rows below give T cell receptor beta chains drawn from one sample of a study of T cells in Graves' hyperthyroidism and ophthalmopathy. MiXCR, applied by TCRdb to the multiplex PCR reads, yields one record per CDR3 protein. The table records around 520,000 distinct CDR3 sequences, less than 15% of them present only once. The sample taken for sequencing was blood. All receptors come from a woman between 35 and 50 years old with Graves' hyperthyroidism. CDR3s include the opening cysteine and the closing phenylalanine or tryptophan. The D gene is left open where the match is weak. Size is omitted from some rows. Given values are once, few, many or a class for expanded clones.

TGTGCCAGCAGCGTAGTGGGCCCAGGAGGAGAGACCCAGTACTTC | CASSVVGPGGETQYF | many | TRBJ2-5 | TRBV9 | -
TGTGCCAGTAGTATGGTGGGACAGTTCGCGAACACCGGGGAGCTGTTTTTT | CASSMVGQFANTGELFF | few | TRBJ2-2 | TRBV19 | TRBD1
TGTGCCAGCAGCTTGGGGGGGGGCTTTGGCTACACCTTC | CASSLGGGFGYTF | few | TRBJ1-2 | TRBV27 | -
TGTGCCAGTAGTACCACCCCTCAGGGCTTAGATGGCTACACCTTC | CASSTTPQGLDGYTF | few | TRBJ1-2 | TRBV19 | -
TGTGCCAGCAGTGTAGGGGTGAAGAACACTGAAGCTTTCTTT | CASSVGVKNTEAFF | - | TRBJ1-1 | TRBV27 | -
TGCGCCAGCAGCTTGGACAGGAGCTCAGAGACCCAGTACTTC | CASSLDRSSETQYF | few | TRBJ2-5 | TRBV5-1 | -
TGCAGTGCTCCGCAGGGAGGCACAACTAATGAAAAACTGTTTTTT | CSAPQGGTTNEKLFF | - | TRBJ1-4 | TRBV20-1 | -
TGTGCCAGCAGCCTCTTTGGGACAGATAATGAAAAACTGTTTTTT | CASSLFGTDNEKLFF | few | TRBJ1-4 | TRBV14 | TRBD1
TGTGCCAGCAGCTTGGTCCAGGGGAGGATCTTGGAGTACGAGCAGTACTTC | CASSLVQGRILEYEQYF | many | TRBJ2-7 | TRBV5-5 | -
TGCGCCAGCAGCTTGGGCGCAGGGGGAGACCTGAACACTGAAGCTTTCTTT | CASSLGAGGDLNTEAFF | many | TRBJ1-1 | TRBV5-1 | TRBD1
TGTGCCTGGAGTTCACCAGGGCATGGCTACACCTTC | CAWSSPGHGYTF | many | TRBJ1-2 | TRBV30 | -
TGTGCCAGCAGCAAACTTACCACCGGGACAGGAAATTCACCCCTCCACTTT | CASSKLTTGTGNSPLHF | many | TRBJ1-6 | TRBV3-1 | TRBD1
TGCAGTGCTAGTTTGACTCAGCCCGGGGAGCTGTTTTTT | CSASLTQPGELFF | - | TRBJ2-2 | TRBV20-1 | -
TGTGCCAGCAGTGAACCTGGAGGGTTAACTGAAGCTTTCTTT | CASSEPGGLTEAFF | - | TRBJ1-1 | TRBV6-1 | -
TGTGCCAGCAGTCCCGGGACTCCGGGACTAGCGGGAGGGCCCAAAGTGGGGGTGTCCCAGTACTTC | CASSPGTPGLAGGPKVGVSQYF | - | TRBJ2-5 | TRBV12-3/TRBV12-4 | TRBD2